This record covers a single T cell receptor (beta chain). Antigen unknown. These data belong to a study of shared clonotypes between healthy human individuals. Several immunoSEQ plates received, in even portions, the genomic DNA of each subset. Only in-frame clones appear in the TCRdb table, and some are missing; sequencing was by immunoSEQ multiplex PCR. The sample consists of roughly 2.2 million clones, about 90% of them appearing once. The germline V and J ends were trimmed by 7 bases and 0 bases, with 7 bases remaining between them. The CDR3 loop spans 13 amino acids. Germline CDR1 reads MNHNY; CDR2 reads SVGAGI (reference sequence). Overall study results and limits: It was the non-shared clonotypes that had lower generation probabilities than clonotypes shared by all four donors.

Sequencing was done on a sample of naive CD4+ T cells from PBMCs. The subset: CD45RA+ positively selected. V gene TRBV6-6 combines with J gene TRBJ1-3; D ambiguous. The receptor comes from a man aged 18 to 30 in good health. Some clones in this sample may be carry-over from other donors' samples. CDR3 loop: CASIGSSGNTIYF. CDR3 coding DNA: TGTGCCAGCATTGGTTCCTCTGGAAACACCATATATTTT.